The subject of this entry is one T cell receptor (beta chain). The antigen remains undetermined. This record comes from a study of cytomegalovirus exposure and HLA in healthy donors. Separation from the approximately 660-subject first cohort characterized the approximately 120-subject validation cohort, to which the donors belonged. The V segment lost 3 bases and the J segment 3 bases; nucleotides outside the gene matches: 4. Germline V gene sequence: CDR1 SGDLS, CDR2 YYNGEE. CDR3 length: 16 amino acids. The method was immunoSEQ multiplex PCR; TCRdb's version includes in-frame clones alone and lacks a portion of them. This table has 100,000 to 150,000 clones, about 87% appearing once. Regarding the study as a whole: Researchers catalogued over 150 TCR beta chains as cytomegalovirus-associated. Three CMV-associated chains were confirmed in vitro to be specific for CMV antigens. Most observed TCR sequences were rare, whereas some public TCRs were detected in many donors.

The chain uses TRBV9 and TRBJ1-4; 11 bases agree with TRBD1. The TCR sequence derives from a woman between 18 and 29 years old in good health and CMV-seronegative. Sequenced material: PBMCs. CDR3 amino acids: CASSGGQGVSNEKLFF. The CDR3 nucleotides read TGTGCCAGCAGCGGGGGACAGGGGGTTTCTAATGAAAAACTGTTTTTT. The full variable domain, with the rest looked up from reference TRBV9 and TRBJ1-4, is DSGVTQTPKHLITATGQRVTLRCSPRSGDLSVYWYQQSLDQGLQFLIQYYNGEERAKGNILERFSAQQFPDLHSELNLSSLELGDSALYFCASSGGQGVSNEKLFFGSGTQLSVL.